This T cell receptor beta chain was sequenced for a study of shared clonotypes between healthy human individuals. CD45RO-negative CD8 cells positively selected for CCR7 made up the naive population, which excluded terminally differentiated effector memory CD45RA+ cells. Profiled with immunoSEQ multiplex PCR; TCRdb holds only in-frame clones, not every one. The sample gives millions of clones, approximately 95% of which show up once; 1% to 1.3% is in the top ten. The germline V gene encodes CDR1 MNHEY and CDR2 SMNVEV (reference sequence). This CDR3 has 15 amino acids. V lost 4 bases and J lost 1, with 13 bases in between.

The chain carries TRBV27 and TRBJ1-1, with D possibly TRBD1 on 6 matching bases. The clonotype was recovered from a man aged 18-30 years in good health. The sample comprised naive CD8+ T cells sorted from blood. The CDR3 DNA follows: TGTGCCAGCAGTTCCCACCCGACAGGGAACACTGAAGCTTTCTTT. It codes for CASSSHPTGNTEAFF.